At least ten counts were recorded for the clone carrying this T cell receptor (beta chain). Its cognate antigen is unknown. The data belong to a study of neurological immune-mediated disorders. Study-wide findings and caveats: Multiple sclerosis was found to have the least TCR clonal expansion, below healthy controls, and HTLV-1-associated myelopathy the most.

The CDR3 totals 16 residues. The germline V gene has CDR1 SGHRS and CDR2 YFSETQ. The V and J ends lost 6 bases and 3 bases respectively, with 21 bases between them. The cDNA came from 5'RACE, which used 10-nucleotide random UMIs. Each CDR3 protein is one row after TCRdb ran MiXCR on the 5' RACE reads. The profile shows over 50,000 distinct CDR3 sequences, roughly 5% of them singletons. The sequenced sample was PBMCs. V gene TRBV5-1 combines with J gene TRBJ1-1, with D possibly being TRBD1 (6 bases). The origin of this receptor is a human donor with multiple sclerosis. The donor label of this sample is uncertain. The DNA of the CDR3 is TGCGCCAGCACACTCCTCACAGGGATGTTGGACACTGAAGCTTTCTTT. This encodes CASTLLTGMLDTEAFF.